A selection of T cell receptor beta chains follows, all from one sample in a study of cytomegalovirus exposure and HLA in healthy donors. Repertoires were generated with immunoSEQ multiplex PCR, while TCRdb's copy carries only in-frame clones and drops some. The table shows about 89,000 clones, with 85% occurring only once. The specimen was PBMCs. The receptors were sampled from a man in his forties or fifties in good health and CMV-seropositive. The CDR3 runs from the conserved cysteine through the conserved F or W. Fields, in order: CDR3 length, J gene, D gene, clone size, V gene, CDR3 DNA, CDR3 protein. D genes are given only for firm matches. The size entry is marked missing in some rows and otherwise reads once, few, many or a size class.

len: 15
j_gene: TRBJ2-5
d_gene: NA
abundance: NA
v_gene: TRBV2
CDR3nt: TGTGCCAGCAGTGAAGTCGGGGGGCGAGAAGAGACCCAGTACTTC
CDR3aa: CASSEVGGREETQYF

len: 15
j_gene: TRBJ1-1
d_gene: NA
abundance: NA
v_gene: TRBV6-1
CDR3nt: TGTGCCAGCAGTTTACGTCCAGGGATTAACACTGAAGCTTTCTTT
CDR3aa: CASSLRPGINTEAFF

len: 15
j_gene: TRBJ1-1
d_gene: TRBD1
abundance: NA
v_gene: TRBV19
CDR3nt: TGTGCCAGTAGCCCCGACAGGGACAAGAACACTGAAGCTTTCTTT
CDR3aa: CASSPDRDKNTEAFF

len: 13
j_gene: TRBJ2-3
d_gene: NA
abundance: NA
v_gene: TRBV10-2
CDR3nt: TGCGCCGAGCCGGAAGGGAGACAAGATACGCAGTATTTT
CDR3aa: CAEPEGRQDTQYF

len: 17
j_gene: TRBJ2-7
d_gene: TRBD2
abundance: NA
v_gene: TRBV7-2
CDR3nt: TGTGCCAGCAGCTTAGACATGGCGGGAGCGGGCTCCTACGAGCAGTACTTC
CDR3aa: CASSLDMAGAGSYEQYF

len: 13
j_gene: TRBJ2-1
d_gene: NA
abundance: NA
v_gene: TRBV27
CDR3nt: TGTGCCAGCAGTTTGCAACAGAACAATGAGCAGTTCTTC
CDR3aa: CASSLQQNNEQFF

len: 15
j_gene: TRBJ2-3
d_gene: TRBD2
abundance: NA
v_gene: TRBV30
CDR3nt: TGTGCCTGGAGTGTCAGCGGGGGATCCACAGATACGCAGTATTTT
CDR3aa: CAWSVSGGSTDTQYF

len: 15
j_gene: TRBJ2-2
d_gene: TRBD1
abundance: NA
v_gene: TRBV7-9
CDR3nt: TGTGCCAGCAGCTTACAGGGGGCGAGTGCCGGGGAGCTGTTTTTT
CDR3aa: CASSLQGASAGELFF

len: 12
j_gene: TRBJ1-2
d_gene: NA
abundance: NA
v_gene: TRBV6-1
CDR3nt: TGTGCCAGCAGGTCAGGTTCTCGGGGCTACACCTTC
CDR3aa: CASRSGSRGYTF

len: 15
j_gene: TRBJ2-1
d_gene: TRBD2
abundance: NA
v_gene: TRBV5-4
CDR3nt: TGTGCCAGCAGCTCACCACTAGCGACCTACAATGAGCAGTTCTTC
CDR3aa: CASSSPLATYNEQFF

len: 11
j_gene: TRBJ2-7
d_gene: NA
abundance: NA
v_gene: TRBV20-1
CDR3nt: TGCAGTGCTAGACAGGCTGGCGAGCAGTACTTC
CDR3aa: CSARQAGEQYF

len: 12
j_gene: TRBJ1-1
d_gene: TRBD1
abundance: NA
v_gene: TRBV5-4
CDR3nt: TGTGCCAGCAGAGGACAGGCGGCTGAAGCTTTCTTT
CDR3aa: CASRGQAAEAFF

len: 14
j_gene: TRBJ2-7
d_gene: TRBD1
abundance: NA
v_gene: TRBV28
CDR3nt: TGTGCCAGCAGTTTACCCGGACAGGGCCACGAGCAGTACTTC
CDR3aa: CASSLPGQGHEQYF

len: 13
j_gene: TRBJ1-5
d_gene: NA
abundance: NA
v_gene: TRBV5-5
CDR3nt: TGTGCCAGCAGCTCCGGGAGGGATCAGCCCCGGCATTTT
CDR3aa: CASSSGRDQPRHF

len: 15
j_gene: TRBJ1-1
d_gene: NA
abundance: NA
v_gene: TRBV5-8
CDR3nt: TGTGCCAGCAGCGTTACGGGACACCTGAACACTGAAGCTTTCTTT
CDR3aa: CASSVTGHLNTEAFF

len: 14
j_gene: TRBJ2-1
d_gene: TRBD2
abundance: NA
v_gene: TRBV7-9
CDR3nt: TGTGCCAGCAGCTTCGGACTAGCTCTGAATGAGCAGTTCTTC
CDR3aa: CASSFGLALNEQFF

len: 15
j_gene: TRBJ1-4
d_gene: TRBD1
abundance: NA
v_gene: TRBV2
CDR3nt: TGTGCCAGCCTTGAAGACAGGGGAGGTAATGAAAAACTGTTTTTT
CDR3aa: CASLEDRGGNEKLFF

len: 15
j_gene: TRBJ1-1
d_gene: NA
abundance: NA
v_gene: TRBV5-8
CDR3nt: TGTGCCAGCAGCGTCGACCCGGGGAGGAACACTGAAGCTTTCTTT
CDR3aa: CASSVDPGRNTEAFF

len: 13
j_gene: TRBJ1-6
d_gene: NA
abundance: NA
v_gene: TRBV6-5
CDR3nt: TGTGCCAGCAGTAACACCGGGTCGTCACCCCTCCACTTT
CDR3aa: CASSNTGSSPLHF

len: 13
j_gene: TRBJ1-2
d_gene: TRBD1
abundance: NA
v_gene: TRBV5-4
CDR3nt: TGTGCCAGCAGCCACGACAGGGCTTGTGGCTACACCTTC
CDR3aa: CASSHDRACGYTF

len: 19
j_gene: TRBJ2-1
d_gene: TRBD2
abundance: NA
v_gene: TRBV29-1
CDR3nt: TGCAGCGTTGAAGAATTGACTAGCGGGGGGCCCTCAAACTACAATGAGCAGTTCTTC
CDR3aa: CSVEELTSGGPSNYNEQFF

len: 15
j_gene: TRBJ1-2
d_gene: TRBD1
abundance: NA
v_gene: TRBV29-1
CDR3nt: TGCAGCGTTGAAAATCCCTTTGGGACAGCTTATGGCTACACCTTC
CDR3aa: CSVENPFGTAYGYTF

len: 15
j_gene: TRBJ2-1
d_gene: NA
abundance: NA
v_gene: TRBV5-1
CDR3nt: TGCGCCAGCAGCTTGACTAGCTCGAACTACAATGAGCAGTTCTTC
CDR3aa: CASSLTSSNYNEQFF

len: 15
j_gene: TRBJ2-5
d_gene: TRBD2
abundance: NA
v_gene: TRBV29-1
CDR3nt: TGCAGCGTTGAATTTGGTAGCGGGGGATTAGAGACCCAGTACTTC
CDR3aa: CSVEFGSGGLETQYF

len: 13
j_gene: TRBJ2-7
d_gene: NA
abundance: NA
v_gene: TRBV7-9
CDR3nt: TGTGCCAGCAGCTTAGTGGGAGGCTACGAGCAGTACTTC
CDR3aa: CASSLVGGYEQYF

len: 14
j_gene: TRBJ2-2
d_gene: NA
abundance: NA
v_gene: TRBV29-1
CDR3nt: TGCAGCGTTGAAGGGGGCCCGTTGACCGGGGAGCTGTTTTTT
CDR3aa: CSVEGGPLTGELFF

len: 15
j_gene: TRBJ2-3
d_gene: NA
abundance: NA
v_gene: TRBV9
CDR3nt: TGTGCCAGCAGCGTAGTGCCGGGTAGCACAGATACGCAGTATTTT
CDR3aa: CASSVVPGSTDTQYF

len: 14
j_gene: TRBJ2-3
d_gene: NA
abundance: NA
v_gene: TRBV18
CDR3nt: TGTGCCAGCTCATGGGGAGTGAGCACAGATACGCAGTATTTT
CDR3aa: CASSWGVSTDTQYF

len: 13
j_gene: TRBJ1-1
d_gene: NA
abundance: NA
v_gene: TRBV30
CDR3nt: TGTGCCTGGAGTGTTTTAATAGGGGCTGAAGCTTTCTTT
CDR3aa: CAWSVLIGAEAFF

len: 14
j_gene: TRBJ1-1
d_gene: TRBD1
abundance: few
v_gene: TRBV13
CDR3nt: TGTGCCAGCAGCGAACGGGACAGGCGGACTGAAGCTTTCTTT
CDR3aa: CASSERDRRTEAFF

len: 16
j_gene: TRBJ2-1
d_gene: NA
abundance: NA
v_gene: TRBV7-2
CDR3nt: TGTGCCAGCAGCTTAGCCCGGACTACCGCCTACAATGAGCAGTTCTTC
CDR3aa: CASSLARTTAYNEQFF

len: 14
j_gene: TRBJ1-1
d_gene: NA
abundance: NA
v_gene: TRBV7-2
CDR3nt: TGTGCCAGCAGCTTTCCAGGGATGAACACTGAAGCTTTCTTT
CDR3aa: CASSFPGMNTEAFF

len: 14
j_gene: TRBJ2-3
d_gene: TRBD1
abundance: NA
v_gene: TRBV19
CDR3nt: TGTGCCAGCGCTAAGGGGGCTAGCACAGATACGCAGTATTTT
CDR3aa: CASAKGASTDTQYF

len: 14
j_gene: TRBJ2-1
d_gene: TRBD2
abundance: NA
v_gene: TRBV7-9
CDR3nt: TGTGCCAGCAGCTCTAGCGGGGCCTACAATGAGCAGTTCTTC
CDR3aa: CASSSSGAYNEQFF

len: 16
j_gene: TRBJ1-4
d_gene: NA
abundance: NA
v_gene: TRBV25-1
CDR3nt: TGTGCCAGCAGTGTAACGGGAGGGGCAACTAATGAAAAACTGTTTTTT
CDR3aa: CASSVTGGATNEKLFF

len: 13
j_gene: TRBJ1-6
d_gene: NA
abundance: NA
v_gene: TRBV4-1
CDR3nt: TGCGCCAGCAGCCAACCGCAGGGTGGGGGGCTCCACTTT
CDR3aa: CASSQPQGGGLHF

len: 16
j_gene: TRBJ2-1
d_gene: NA
abundance: NA
v_gene: TRBV18
CDR3nt: TGTGCCAGCTCACCGACCCCGGAACGAAGGGGGAATGAGCAGTTCTTC
CDR3aa: CASSPTPERRGNEQFF

len: 19
j_gene: TRBJ2-2
d_gene: TRBD2
abundance: NA
v_gene: TRBV7-6
CDR3nt: TGTGCCAGCAGCTTAATGACTAGCGGGAGGGCCAAAGAGGCCGGGGAGCTGTTTTTT
CDR3aa: CASSLMTSGRAKEAGELFF

len: 15
j_gene: TRBJ2-5
d_gene: TRBD2
abundance: NA
v_gene: TRBV2
CDR3nt: TGTGCCAGCAGTGAGCAGCTAGCGGGAAGGGAGACCCAGTACTTC
CDR3aa: CASSEQLAGRETQYF

len: 15
j_gene: TRBJ2-5
d_gene: TRBD2
abundance: NA
v_gene: TRBV7-9
CDR3nt: TGTGCCAGCATCAGATTAGCGGGGGGGCAAGAGACCCAGTACTTC
CDR3aa: CASIRLAGGQETQYF

len: 14
j_gene: TRBJ2-5
d_gene: TRBD2
abundance: NA
v_gene: TRBV7-2
CDR3nt: TGTGCCAGCAGCGCGGGACTAGCGTACGAAACCCAGTACTTC
CDR3aa: CASSAGLAYETQYF

len: 14
j_gene: TRBJ2-6
d_gene: NA
abundance: NA
v_gene: TRBV28
CDR3nt: TGTGCCAGCAGCCCCCGTGTTGGGGCCAACGTCCTGACTTTC
CDR3aa: CASSPRVGANVLTF

len: 15
j_gene: TRBJ2-2
d_gene: NA
abundance: NA
v_gene: TRBV5-1
CDR3nt: TGCGCCAGCAGTCAAGACGGACTGAACACCGGGGAGCTGTTTTTT
CDR3aa: CASSQDGLNTGELFF

len: 15
j_gene: TRBJ2-6
d_gene: NA
abundance: NA
v_gene: TRBV4-2
CDR3nt: TGTGCCAGCAGCCACACGCAGGGGGGGGCCAACGTCCTGACTTTC
CDR3aa: CASSHTQGGANVLTF

len: 15
j_gene: TRBJ2-2
d_gene: TRBD2
abundance: NA
v_gene: TRBV19
CDR3nt: TGTGCCAGTAGTGGGGGGGGGATGAACACCGGGGAGCTGTTTTTT
CDR3aa: CASSGGGMNTGELFF

len: 14
j_gene: TRBJ2-5
d_gene: TRBD2
abundance: NA
v_gene: TRBV7-9
CDR3nt: TGTGCCAGCAGCTTCGGGGGGGGGAGGGAGACCCAGTACTTC
CDR3aa: CASSFGGGRETQYF

len: 16
j_gene: TRBJ2-7
d_gene: TRBD1
abundance: NA
v_gene: TRBV27
CDR3nt: TGTGCCAGCAGTTTATACCTGGGGACAGGGAACGACGAGCAGTACTTC
CDR3aa: CASSLYLGTGNDEQYF

len: 12
j_gene: TRBJ1-2
d_gene: NA
abundance: NA
v_gene: TRBV25-1
CDR3nt: TGTGCCAGCAGTGGCCGGGGGGAAGGCTACACCTTC
CDR3aa: CASSGRGEGYTF

len: 13
j_gene: TRBJ2-3
d_gene: NA
abundance: once
v_gene: TRBV7-6
CDR3nt: TGTGCCAGCAGCCGGAAAAGCACAGATATGCAGTATTTT
CDR3aa: CASSRKSTDMQYF

len: 16
j_gene: TRBJ2-3
d_gene: TRBD2
abundance: NA
v_gene: TRBV5-6
CDR3nt: TGTGCCAGCAGCTTGGGTAGCGGGGGGGCCGCGGATACGCAGTATTTT
CDR3aa: CASSLGSGGAADTQYF

len: 15
j_gene: TRBJ1-5
d_gene: NA
abundance: NA
v_gene: TRBV7-3
CDR3nt: TGTGCCAGCAGCTTAACGGACTATAGCAATCAGCCCCAGCATTTT
CDR3aa: CASSLTDYSNQPQHF

len: 14
j_gene: TRBJ2-5
d_gene: NA
abundance: NA
v_gene: TRBV5-6
CDR3nt: TGTGCCAGCAGCATGGCAGGCGTCCAAGAGACCCAGTACTTC
CDR3aa: CASSMAGVQETQYF